This is a list of T cell receptor beta chains from one sample in a study of tumor-infiltrating lymphocytes in oesophageal squamous cell carcinoma. One entry per CDR3 protein results from TCRdb running MiXCR on the PCR reads. The sample records approximately 13,000 distinct CDR3 sequences, approximately 52% being singletons. The sequenced sample was esophageal tumor tissue. These receptors came from a female donor with esophageal squamous cell carcinoma. Each CDR3 is given with its conserved first and last residue. The order of the fields is CDR3 protein, CDR3 DNA, J gene, V gene, D gene, clone size. The D gene is left open where the match is weak. Size is omitted from some rows. Given values are once, few, many or a class for expanded clones.

CDR3: CASSTDIMNTEAFF
DNA: TGTGCCAGCAGTACGGACATCATGAACACTGAAGCTTTCTTT
J: TRBJ1-1
V: TRBV6-1
D: .
size: many

CDR3: CASSLGDQPQHF
DNA: TGTGCCAGCAGTTTAGGGGATCAGCCCCAGCATTTT
J: TRBJ1-5
V: TRBV12-3/TRBV12-4
D: .
size: few

CDR3: CAIPRLAGGELYF
DNA: TGTGCCATCCCTAGACTAGCCGGCGGGGAGCTGTATTTT
J: TRBJ2-3
V: TRBV2
D: TRBD2
size: .

CDR3: CASSLGTPYEQYF
DNA: TGTGCCAGCAGCTTAGGGACCCCCTACGAGCAGTACTTC
J: TRBJ2-7
V: TRBV7-2
D: .
size: .

CDR3: CASSLGRRAEKLFF
DNA: TGCGCCAGCAGCTTGGGACGACGGGCTGAAAAACTGTTTTTT
J: TRBJ1-4
V: TRBV5-1
D: .
size: many

CDR3: CASSAGLAGDIPNTGELYF
DNA: TGTGCCAGCAGCGCGGGACTAGCGGGGGATATTCCTAACACCGGGGAGCTGTACTTC
J: TRBJ2-5
V: TRBV7-3
D: TRBD2
size: .

CDR3: CASSLTQDYADTQFF
DNA: TGTGCCAGCAGCTTAACACAGGACTACGCAGATACGCAGTTTTTT
J: TRBJ1-4
V: TRBV7-6
D: .
size: .

CDR3: CASSLVQGIDTQYF
DNA: TGTGCCAGCAGCTTAGTACAGGGAATAGATACGCAGTATTTT
J: TRBJ2-3
V: TRBV7-3
D: .
size: .

CDR3: CASSPGARSPLHF
DNA: TGTGCCAGCAGTCCAGGGGCACGTTCACCCCTCCACTTC
J: TRBJ2-7
V: TRBV7-2
D: .
size: few

CDR3: CTSVPATSGGTQGTDTQYF
DNA: .
J: TRBJ2-3
V: TRBV7-5
D: .
size: .

CDR3: CASSQEGNEQFF
DNA: TGTGCCAGCAGCCAAGAAGGCAATGAGCAGTTCTTC
J: TRBJ2-1
V: TRBV11-3
D: .
size: .

CDR3: CASSLDGGVQETQYF
DNA: TGTGCCAGCAGCCTAGACGGAGGGGTCCAAGAGACCCAGTACTTC
J: TRBJ2-5
V: TRBV7-3
D: .
size: .

CDR3: CASKTSKETQYF
DNA: TGTGCCAGCAAGACTAGTAAAGAGACCCAGTACTTC
J: TRBJ2-5
V: TRBV2
D: .
size: many

CDR3: CASSYGAGSGETQYF
DNA: TGTGCCAGCAGTTACGGCGCGGGATCCGGGGAGACCCAGTACTTC
J: TRBJ2-5
V: TRBV6-5
D: .
size: .

CDR3: CASSFYGTDRGTQYF
DNA: TGTGCCAGCAGCTTTTACGGAACGGACAGGGGGACCCAGTACTTC
J: TRBJ2-5
V: TRBV7-6
D: TRBD1
size: .

CDR3: CASSLTSGQFPYGYTF
DNA: TGTGCCAGCAGCTTAACTTCGGGACAGTTCCCCTATGGCTACACCTTC
J: TRBJ1-2
V: TRBV7-3
D: TRBD1
size: medium-sized

CDR3: CASSLDRTGVDEQYF
DNA: TGTGCCAGCAGCTTAGATAGGACAGGGGTGGACGAGCAGTACTTC
J: TRBJ2-7
V: TRBV7-8
D: TRBD1
size: .

CDR3: CASSLGVEYEQYF
DNA: TGTGCCAGCAGCTTAGGGGTAGAGTACGAGCAGTACTTC
J: TRBJ2-7
V: TRBV7-3
D: .
size: .

CDR3: CASSPQGGINEQFF
DNA: TGTGCCAGCAGCCCACAGGGAGGAATCAATGAGCAGTTCTTC
J: TRBJ2-1
V: TRBV12-3/TRBV12-4
D: .
size: few

CDR3: CASSLTSQGYNEQFF
DNA: TGTGCCAGCAGCTTAACGTCTCAAGGCTACAATGAGCAGTTCTTC
J: TRBJ2-1
V: TRBV7-3
D: .
size: many

CDR3: CASSSPFGEGSYEQYF
DNA: TGTGCCAGCAGTTCACCGTTTGGGGAGGGTTCCTACGAGCAGTACTTC
J: TRBJ2-7
V: TRBV7-9
D: TRBD2
size: medium-sized

CDR3: CASSLSGRYKDEQFF
DNA: TGTGCCAGCAGCCTAAGCGGGAGGTATAAGGATGAGCAGTTCTTC
J: TRBJ2-1
V: TRBV7-3
D: TRBD2
size: .

CDR3: CASSPSFRGEEQFF
DNA: TGTGCCAGCAGCCCTTCGTTTAGGGGGGAGGAGCAGTTCTTC
J: TRBJ2-1
V: TRBV7-3
D: .
size: .

CDR3: CASSLETGKDTIYF
DNA: TGCGCCAGCAGCTTAGAGACAGGGAAGGACACCATATATTTT
J: TRBJ1-3
V: TRBV5-1
D: TRBD1
size: .

CDR3: CASSLGTNLVGYTF
DNA: TGCGCCAGCAGCTTGGGGACCAACCTGGTAGGCTACACCTTC
J: TRBJ1-2
V: TRBV5-1
D: .
size: many

CDR3: CASSLASSGANVLTF
DNA: TGTGCCAGCAGTTTAGCTTCCTCTGGGGCCAACGTCCTGACTTTC
J: TRBJ2-6
V: TRBV12-3/TRBV12-4
D: .
size: medium-sized

CDR3: CATRLSGANVLTF
DNA: TGTGCCACACGACTGTCTGGGGCCAACGTCCTGACTTTC
J: TRBJ2-6
V: TRBV6-1
D: .
size: .

CDR3: CASSLTGGEKLFF
DNA: TGTGCCAGCAGCTTAACGGGGGGTGAAAAACTGTTTTTT
J: TRBJ1-4
V: TRBV7-3
D: .
size: .

CDR3: CASTGSSDLETQYF
DNA: TGTGCCAGCACAGGGTCCTCAGATCTAGAGACCCAGTATTTT
J: TRBJ2-3
V: TRBV12-3/TRBV12-4
D: .
size: once

CDR3: CASSVRLANEQYF
DNA: TGTGCCAGCAGCGTCCGACTAGCTAATGAGCAGTACTTC
J: TRBJ2-7
V: TRBV7-8
D: TRBD2
size: once

CDR3: CSARGRTAYGYTF
DNA: TGCAGTGCTAGAGGCAGGACAGCCTATGGCTACACCTTC
J: TRBJ1-2
V: TRBV20-1
D: .
size: many

CDR3: CASSRFVGNQPQHF
DNA: TGTGCCAGCAGCCGATTTGTGGGTAATCAGCCCCAGCATTTT
J: TRBJ1-5
V: TRBV6-6
D: .
size: .

CDR3: CASSLAVGEDTQYF
DNA: TGTGCCAGCAGCTTAGCGGTGGGCGAAGATACGCAGTATTTT
J: TRBJ2-3
V: TRBV7-4
D: .
size: .

CDR3: CASSLGAGGGGNTIYF
DNA: TGTGCCAGCAGCTTAGGGGCTGGGGGTGGAGGAAACACCATATATTTT
J: TRBJ1-3
V: TRBV7-2
D: .
size: .

CDR3: CASSENNYEQYF
DNA: TGTGCCAGCAGTGAGAACAACTACGAGCAGTACTTC
J: TRBJ2-7
V: TRBV12-3/TRBV12-4
D: .
size: .

CDR3: CASSSGSGAGGELFF
DNA: TGTGCCAGCAGCTCTGGGTCAGGGGCGGGCGGGGAGCTGTTTTTT
J: TRBJ2-2
V: TRBV7-3
D: .
size: .

CDR3: CASSLLGWETQYF
DNA: TGTGCTAGCAGCTTATTAGGCTGGGAGACCCAGTACTTC
J: TRBJ2-5
V: TRBV7-9
D: .
size: .

CDR3: CASSYGTGGNYEQYF
DNA: TGTGCCAGCAGTTACGGGACAGGGGGCAACTACGAGCAGTACTTC
J: TRBJ2-7
V: TRBV6-6
D: TRBD1
size: .

CDR3: CASSALTGGNNEQFF
DNA: TGTGCCAGCAGCGCTCTGACGGGGGGAAACAATGAGCAGTTCTTC
J: TRBJ2-1
V: TRBV9
D: TRBD2
size: .

CDR3: CASSSRDRGYEQYF
DNA: TGCGCCAGCAGCTCCCGGGACAGGGGTTACGAGCAGTACTTC
J: TRBJ2-7
V: TRBV5-1
D: TRBD1
size: many

CDR3: CASSSGATQYF
DNA: TGTGCCAGCTCTTCGGGGGCAACGCAGTATTTT
J: TRBJ2-3
V: TRBV6-1
D: .
size: .

CDR3: CASTASQETQYF
DNA: TGTGCCAGCACGGCGTCACAAGAGACCCAGTACTTC
J: TRBJ2-5
V: TRBV11-3
D: .
size: .

CDR3: CASSPSGIQETQYF
DNA: TGTGCTAGCAGCCCATCGGGGATACAAGAGACCCAGTACTTC
J: TRBJ2-5
V: TRBV7-7
D: .
size: .

CDR3: CASTMGLAGGETQYF
DNA: TGTGCCAGCACTATGGGACTAGCGGGAGGAGAGACCCAGTACTTC
J: TRBJ2-5
V: TRBV12-3/TRBV12-4
D: TRBD2
size: few

CDR3: CASREASGVNEQFF
DNA: TGTGCCAGCAGGGAGGCTAGCGGAGTCAATGAGCAGTTCTTC
J: TRBJ2-1
V: TRBV28
D: TRBD2
size: large

CDR3: CASSQDSGAGGGVITDTQYF
DNA: TGCGCCAGCAGCCAAGATTCAGGAGCGGGGGGCGGAGTCATCACAGATACGCAGTATTTT
J: TRBJ2-3
V: TRBV4-1
D: TRBD2
size: few

CDR3: CASSLSSASHQETQYF
DNA: TGTGCCAGCAGCTTATCGTCGGCTTCACACCAAGAGACCCAGTACTTC
J: TRBJ2-5
V: TRBV7-2
D: .
size: .

CDR3: CASSLRALETYNEQYF
DNA: TGTGCCAGCAGCCTTCGGGCGCTCGAAACCTACAATGAGCAGTACTTC
J: TRBJ2-7
V: TRBV7-8
D: .
size: .

CDR3: CASSYLGTSGIVRSYNEQFF
DNA: TGTGCCAGCAGTTACCTTGGGACTAGCGGGATAGTTCGCTCCTACAATGAGCAGTTCTTC
J: TRBJ2-1
V: TRBV6-6
D: TRBD2
size: many

CDR3: CASSLAGNTEAFF
DNA: TGTGCCAGCAGCTTAGCTGGGAACACTGAAGCTTTCTTT
J: TRBJ1-1
V: TRBV7-4
D: .
size: .

CDR3: CASSSGGSGTDPYEQYF
DNA: TGTGCCAGCAGCTCAGGGGGGTCCGGGACTGACCCCTACGAGCAGTACTTC
J: TRBJ2-7
V: TRBV7-9
D: .
size: .

CDR3: CASSLLGHGGYNEQFF
DNA: TGTGCCAGCAGCTTACTAGGGCACGGCGGGTACAATGAGCAGTTCTTC
J: TRBJ2-1
V: TRBV7-2
D: .
size: .